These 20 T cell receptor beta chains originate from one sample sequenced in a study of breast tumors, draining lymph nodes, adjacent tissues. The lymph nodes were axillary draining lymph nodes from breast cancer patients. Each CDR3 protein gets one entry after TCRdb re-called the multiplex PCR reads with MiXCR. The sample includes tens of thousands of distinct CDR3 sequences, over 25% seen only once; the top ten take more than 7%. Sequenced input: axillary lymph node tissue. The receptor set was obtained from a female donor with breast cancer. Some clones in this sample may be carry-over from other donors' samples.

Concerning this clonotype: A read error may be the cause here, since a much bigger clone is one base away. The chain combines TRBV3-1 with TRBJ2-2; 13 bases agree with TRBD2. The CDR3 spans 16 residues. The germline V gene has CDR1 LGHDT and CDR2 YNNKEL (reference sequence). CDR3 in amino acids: CASRGTSGVNTRELFF. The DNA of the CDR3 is TGTGCCAGCAGAGGGACTAGCGGGGTAAACACCAGGGAGCTGTTTTTT.

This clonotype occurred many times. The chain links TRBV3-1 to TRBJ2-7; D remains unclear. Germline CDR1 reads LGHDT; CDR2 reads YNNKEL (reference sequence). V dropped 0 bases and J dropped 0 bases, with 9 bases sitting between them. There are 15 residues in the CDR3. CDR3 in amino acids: CASSQEGRSSYEQYF. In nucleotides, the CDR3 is TGTGCCAGCAGCCAAGAAGGTCGGAGCTCCTACGAGCAGTACTTC.

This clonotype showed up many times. The CDR3, as DNA: TGTGCCAGCAGCTTCCAGGGAGATACCGGGGAGCTGTTTTTT. It is translated as CASSFQGDTGELFF. The chain carries TRBV7-9 and TRBJ2-2, with D perhaps given as TRBD1 or TRBD2 (5 bases each). The germline V and J ends were trimmed by 3 bases and 5 bases, with 10 bases remaining between them. Germline assignment: CDR1 SEHNR and CDR2 FQNEAQ (reference sequence). The CDR3 is made up of 14 amino acids.

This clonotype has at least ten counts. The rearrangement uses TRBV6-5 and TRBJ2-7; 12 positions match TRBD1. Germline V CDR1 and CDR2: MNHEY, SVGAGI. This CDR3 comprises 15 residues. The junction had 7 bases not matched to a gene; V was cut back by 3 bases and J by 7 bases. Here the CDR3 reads CASSYPGQGAVEQYF. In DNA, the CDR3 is TGTGCCAGCAGTTATCCGGGACAGGGGGCGGTTGAGCAGTACTTC.

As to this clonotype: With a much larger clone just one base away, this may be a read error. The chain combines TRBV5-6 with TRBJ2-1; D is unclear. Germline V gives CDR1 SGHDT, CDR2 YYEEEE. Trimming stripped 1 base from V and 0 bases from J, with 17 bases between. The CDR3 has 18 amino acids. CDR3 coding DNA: TGTGCCAGCAGCTTGAACCGAGGCCCCTGTAGCTCCTACAATGAGCAGTTCTTC. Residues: CASSLNRGPCSSYNEQFF.

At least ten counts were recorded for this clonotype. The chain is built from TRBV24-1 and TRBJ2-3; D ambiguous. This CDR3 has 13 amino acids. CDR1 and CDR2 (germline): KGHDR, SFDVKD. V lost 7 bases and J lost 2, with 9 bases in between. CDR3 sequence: CATSLQSTDTQYF. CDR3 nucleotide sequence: TGTGCCACCAGCCTCCAGTCCACAGATACGCAGTATTTT.

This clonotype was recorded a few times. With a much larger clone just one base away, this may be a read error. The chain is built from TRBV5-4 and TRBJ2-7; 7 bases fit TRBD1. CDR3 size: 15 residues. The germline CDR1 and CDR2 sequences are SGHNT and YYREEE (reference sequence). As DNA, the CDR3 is TGTGTCAGCAGCTTGGCCGGGACAGATATGATCAAGCAGTACTTC. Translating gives CVSSLAGTDMIKQYF. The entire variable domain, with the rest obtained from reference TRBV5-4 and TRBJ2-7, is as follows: ETGVTQSPTHLIKTRGQQVTLRCSSQSGHNTVSWYQQALGQGPQFIFQYYREEENGRGNFPPRFSGLQFPNYSSELNVNALELDDSALYLCVSSLAGTDMIKQYFGPGTRLTVT.

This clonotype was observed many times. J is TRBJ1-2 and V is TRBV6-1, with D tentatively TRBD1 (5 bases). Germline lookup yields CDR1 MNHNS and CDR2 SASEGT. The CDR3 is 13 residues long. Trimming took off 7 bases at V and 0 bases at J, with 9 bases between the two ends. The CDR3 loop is CASTRDANYGYTF. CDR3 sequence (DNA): TGTGCCAGCACGCGGGACGCTAACTATGGCTACACCTTC.

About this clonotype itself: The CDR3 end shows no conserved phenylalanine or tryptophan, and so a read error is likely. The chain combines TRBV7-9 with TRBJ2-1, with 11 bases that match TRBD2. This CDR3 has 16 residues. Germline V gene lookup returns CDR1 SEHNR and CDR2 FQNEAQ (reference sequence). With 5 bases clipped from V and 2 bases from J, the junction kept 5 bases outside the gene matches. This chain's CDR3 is CASSEGLAAPYNEQFR. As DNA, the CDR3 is TGTGCCAGCAGCGAGGGACTAGCGGCCCCCTACAATGAGCAGTTCAGA.

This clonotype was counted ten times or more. The CDR3 DNA follows: TGTGCCAGCAGCTCTTCGGTTTACGAGCAGTACTTC. It is translated as CASSSSVYEQYF. V gene TRBV7-9 combines with J gene TRBJ2-7, with no clear D. Per the germline V gene, CDR1 is SEHNR and CDR2 is FQNEAQ (reference sequence). The CDR3 covers 12 residues. V was shortened by 4 bases and J by 4 bases, with 8 bases between the two germline ends.

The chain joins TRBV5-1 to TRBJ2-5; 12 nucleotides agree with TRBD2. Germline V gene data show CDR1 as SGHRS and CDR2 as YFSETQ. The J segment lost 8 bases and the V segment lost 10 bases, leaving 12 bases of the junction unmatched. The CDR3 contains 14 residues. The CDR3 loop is CAGGRTSGEDTQYF. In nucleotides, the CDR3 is TGCGCCGGCGGTCGGACTAGCGGGGAGGACACCCAGTACTTC.

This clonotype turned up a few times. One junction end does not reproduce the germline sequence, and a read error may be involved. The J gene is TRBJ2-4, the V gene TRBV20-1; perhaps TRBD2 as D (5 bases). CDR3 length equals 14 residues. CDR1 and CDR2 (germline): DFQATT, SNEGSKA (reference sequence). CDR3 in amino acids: CSARWGAAKTIQYF. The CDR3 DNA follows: TGCAGTGCGAGGTGGGGAGCAGCCAAAACCATTCAGTACTTC.

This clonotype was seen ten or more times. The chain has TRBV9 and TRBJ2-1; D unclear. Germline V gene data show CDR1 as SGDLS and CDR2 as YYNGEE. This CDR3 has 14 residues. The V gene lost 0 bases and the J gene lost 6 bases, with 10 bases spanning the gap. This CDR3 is CASSVGGRVNEQFF. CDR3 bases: TGTGCCAGCAGCGTAGGCGGTCGGGTCAATGAGCAGTTCTTC.

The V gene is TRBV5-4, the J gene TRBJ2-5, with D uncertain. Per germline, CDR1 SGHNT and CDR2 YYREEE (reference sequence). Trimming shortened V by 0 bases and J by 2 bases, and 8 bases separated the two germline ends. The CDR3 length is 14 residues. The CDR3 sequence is CASSLEGYQETQYF. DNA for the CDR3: TGTGCCAGCAGCTTGGAAGGATATCAAGAGACCCAGTACTTC.

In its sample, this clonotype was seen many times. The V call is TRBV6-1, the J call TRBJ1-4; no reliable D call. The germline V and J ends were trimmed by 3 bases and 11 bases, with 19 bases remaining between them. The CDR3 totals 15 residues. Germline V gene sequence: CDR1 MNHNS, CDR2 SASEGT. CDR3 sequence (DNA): TGTGCCAGCAGTGAGGCTGACGGCCCCGTTGTGAAACTGTTTTTT. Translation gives CASSEADGPVVKLFF.

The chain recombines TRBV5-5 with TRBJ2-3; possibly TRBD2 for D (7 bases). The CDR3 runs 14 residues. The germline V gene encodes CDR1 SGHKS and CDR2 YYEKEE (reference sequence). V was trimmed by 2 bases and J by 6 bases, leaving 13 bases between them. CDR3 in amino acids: CASSFCRGGDTQYF. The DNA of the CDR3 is TGTGCCAGCAGCTTTTGCAGGGGAGGGGATACGCAGTATTTT.

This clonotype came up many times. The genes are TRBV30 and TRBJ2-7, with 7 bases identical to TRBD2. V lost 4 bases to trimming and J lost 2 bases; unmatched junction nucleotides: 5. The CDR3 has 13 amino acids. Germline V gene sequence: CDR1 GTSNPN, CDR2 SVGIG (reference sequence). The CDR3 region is CAWTGLVAYEQYF. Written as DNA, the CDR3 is TGTGCCTGGACCGGACTAGTGGCCTACGAGCAGTACTTC.

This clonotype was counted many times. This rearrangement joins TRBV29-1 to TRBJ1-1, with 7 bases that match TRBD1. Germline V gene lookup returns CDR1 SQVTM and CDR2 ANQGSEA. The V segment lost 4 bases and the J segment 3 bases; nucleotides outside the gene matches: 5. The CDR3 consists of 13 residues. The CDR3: CSVVGQSYTEAFF. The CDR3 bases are TGCAGCGTTGTGGGACAGTCCTACACTGAAGCTTTCTTT.

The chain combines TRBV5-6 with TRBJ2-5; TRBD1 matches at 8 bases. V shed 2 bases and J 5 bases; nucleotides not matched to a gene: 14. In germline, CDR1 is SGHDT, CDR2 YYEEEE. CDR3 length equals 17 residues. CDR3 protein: CASSFALESTGAETQYF. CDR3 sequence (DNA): TGTGCCAGCAGCTTTGCCCTGGAGTCGACAGGGGCGGAGACCCAGTACTTC.

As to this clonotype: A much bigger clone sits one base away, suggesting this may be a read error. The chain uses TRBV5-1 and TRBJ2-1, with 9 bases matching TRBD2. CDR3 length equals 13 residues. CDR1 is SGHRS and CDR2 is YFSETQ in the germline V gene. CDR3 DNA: TGTGCCAGCTCAAACAGCGGGAGGCCAGACCAGTTCTTC. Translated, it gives CASSNSGRPDQFF.